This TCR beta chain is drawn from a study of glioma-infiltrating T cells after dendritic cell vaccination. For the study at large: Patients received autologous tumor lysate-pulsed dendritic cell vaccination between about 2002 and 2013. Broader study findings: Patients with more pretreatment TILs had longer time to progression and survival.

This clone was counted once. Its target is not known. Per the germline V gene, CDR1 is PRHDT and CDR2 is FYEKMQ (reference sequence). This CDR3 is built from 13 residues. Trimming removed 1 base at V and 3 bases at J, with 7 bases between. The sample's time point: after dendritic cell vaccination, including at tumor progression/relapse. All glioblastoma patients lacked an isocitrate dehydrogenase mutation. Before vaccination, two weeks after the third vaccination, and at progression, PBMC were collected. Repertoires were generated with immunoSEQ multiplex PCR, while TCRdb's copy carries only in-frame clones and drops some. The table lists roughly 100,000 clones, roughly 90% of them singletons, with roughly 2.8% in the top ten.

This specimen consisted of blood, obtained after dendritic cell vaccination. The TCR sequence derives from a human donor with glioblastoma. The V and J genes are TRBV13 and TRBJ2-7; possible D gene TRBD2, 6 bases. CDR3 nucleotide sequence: TGTGCCAGCAGCTTAGTCGGGGGCTACGAGCAGTACTTC. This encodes CASSLVGGYEQYF.